This T cell receptor (beta chain) emerged from a study of CD8 T cells in Susac syndrome. The recently defined diagnostic criteria for definite or probable disease were met by the Susac syndrome patients. This CDR3 has 13 amino acids. A quantity of about 0.5 to 1 ug RNA underwent reverse transcription using random hexamers. The method of amplification for TCR beta CDR3 was immunoSEQ multiplex PCR, covering 54 Vbeta and 13 Jbeta. TCRdb passed the immunoSEQ multiplex PCR reads through MiXCR, listing each CDR3 protein once. The sample records 150,000 to 200,000 distinct CDR3 sequences, roughly 94% being singletons. The sample holds one count of this clonotype.

The chain has TRBV21-1 and TRBJ2-1; the D call in the table, TRBD1, was not verified against the DNA. TRBV21-1 is deemed a pseudogene. The source material was CD4+ T cells from PBMCs. The clonotype originates from a human donor with Susac syndrome. The CDR3 reads CASSKVSPNEQFF. CDR3 bases: TGTGCCAGCAGCAAAGTCTCCCCTAATGAGCAGTTCTTC.